The 25 T cell receptor beta chains in this list originate from one sample, sequenced in a study of blood T cell repertoires in COVID-19. Clones were read by immunoSEQ multiplex PCR, and TCRdb kept only the in-frame ones, dropping some. There are about 200,000 clones in the sample; around 89% occur only once, and about 4.4% lies in the top ten. The source material was peripheral blood. These receptors originate from a human donor in a cohort sampled during active COVID-19.

The CDR3 region is CASRFSGRVPYNEQFF. Written as DNA, the CDR3 is TGTGCCAGCAGATTTAGCGGGAGGGTCCCCTACAATGAGCAGTTCTTC. The genes are TRBV27 and TRBJ2-1, with 11 bases lining up with TRBD2. Germline CDR1 is MNHEY and CDR2 is SMNVEV (reference sequence). The CDR3 is 16 residues long. Germline trimming cut 6 bases from V and 2 bases from J; bases unmatched to any gene: 6.

This clone is a singleton in its sample. The chain recombines TRBV7-9 with TRBJ2-1; 12 nucleotides align to TRBD2. Trimming at V came to 2 bases and at J to 0 bases, leaving 8 bases not matched to a gene. Per germline, CDR1 SEHNR and CDR2 FQNEAQ (reference sequence). The CDR3 sequence is 19 residues long. The CDR3 coding sequence is TGTGCCAGCAGCTTAACTGGGACTAGCGGGCGAATCTCCTACAATGAGCAGTTCTTC. Encoded protein: CASSLTGTSGRISYNEQFF.

V usage is TRBV25-1 and J usage is TRBJ2-5, with D perhaps matching TRBD2 (6 bases). This CDR3 comprises 14 residues. The V gene's germline CDR1 is MGHDK and CDR2 SYGVNS. With 8 bases removed from V and 5 bases from J, the gap between germline ends came to 18 bases. CDR3 residues: CASRRTGAGETQYF. The CDR3 DNA follows: TGTGCCAGCCGCAGGACGGGAGCCGGGGAGACCCAGTACTTC.

The chain joins TRBV5-4 to TRBJ1-4; 8 bases agree with TRBD1. The CDR3 is made up of 13 amino acids. V lost 4 bases and J lost 10; bases outside the gene matches: 6. CDR1 SGHNT and CDR2 YYREEE come from the germline V gene (reference sequence). CDR3 amino acids: CASSVDRVGKLFF. For the CDR3, the DNA is TGTGCCAGCAGCGTGGACAGGGTAGGAAAACTGTTTTTT.

The chain couples TRBV18 to TRBJ1-1, with D maybe TRBD1 (6 bases). From germline, CDR1 is KGHSH and CDR2 LQKENI. V lost 1 base, J lost 5 bases, and 11 bases lay in between. The CDR3 is 14 amino acids. The CDR3 loop reads CASSPLRGWTEAFF. CDR3 in DNA: TGTGCCAGCTCACCACTTAGGGGGTGGACTGAAGCTTTCTTT.

The chain joins TRBV7-2 to TRBJ2-5; D perhaps matches TRBD2 (6 bases). This CDR3 is 13 amino acids long. The germline gives CDR1 SGHTA, CDR2 FQGNSA. Trimming left V 8 bases short and J 3 bases short, with 13 bases between. The CDR3 region is CASGRTTKETQYF. As DNA, the CDR3 is TGTGCCAGCGGTAGGACTACGAAAGAGACCCAGTACTTC.

The chain joins TRBV27 to TRBJ1-2, with a weak D call TRBD1 (6 bases). The V end lost 5 bases, the J end lost 0 bases, and 13 bases lay between the germline ends. This CDR3 spans 15 amino acids. CDR1 and CDR2 (germline): MNHEY, SMNVEV (reference sequence). The CDR3 region has the DNA TGTGCCAGCAGTCTAACGTGGACAGCTAACTATGGCTACACCTTC. It yields the protein CASSLTWTANYGYTF.

CDR3 amino acids: CAWSVRLAGGDTQYF. The DNA of the CDR3 is TGTGCCTGGAGTGTGCGGCTAGCGGGAGGAGATACGCAGTATTTT. The V call is TRBV30, the J call TRBJ2-3; 11 nucleotides agree with TRBD2. V dropped 0 bases and J dropped 5; count of bases not matched to a gene: 4. The CDR3 covers 15 residues. Germline lookup yields CDR1 GTSNPN and CDR2 SVGIG (reference sequence).

The V and J genes are TRBV5-1 and TRBJ1-2; D is unresolved. Germline assignment: CDR1 SGHRS and CDR2 YFSETQ. This CDR3 comprises 12 residues. V was shortened by 0 bases and J by 5 bases, with 5 bases between the two germline ends. CDR3 amino acids: CASSLETYGYTF. DNA for the CDR3: TGCGCCAGCAGCTTGGAGACTTATGGCTACACCTTC.

The chain joins TRBV15 to TRBJ1-5; TRBD1 is a possible D gene (5 bases). The CDR3 has 16 amino acids. In germline, CDR1 is LNHNV, CDR2 YYDKDF (reference sequence). V lost 4 bases and J 5 bases, leaving 18 bases between the germline ends. The CDR3 sequence: CATSKELDIVDQPQHF. In DNA form, the CDR3 reads TGTGCCACCAGCAAGGAGTTGGACATTGTGGATCAGCCCCAGCATTTT.

This chain links TRBV6-2 or TRBV6-3 with TRBJ2-7, with TRBD2 matching over 14 bases. CDR3 length: 16 residues. V dropped 5 bases and J dropped 5; count of bases not matched to a gene: 8. Germline CDR1 reads MNHEY; CDR2 reads SVGEGT. In DNA, the CDR3 is TGTGCCAGCAGTACCCCGGGACTAGCGGGAGACCACGAGCAGTACTTC. Translated, it gives CASSTPGLAGDHEQYF.

CDR3 in amino acids: CASSQATLTSGRANNEQFF. In nucleotides, the CDR3 is TGTGCCAGCAGCCAAGCCACCCTAACTAGCGGGAGGGCCAACAATGAGCAGTTCTTC. The rearrangement links TRBV14 to TRBJ2-1, with 13 bases that match TRBD2. Germline-derived CDR1 and CDR2 are SGHDN and FVKESK. V gave up 1 base and J gave up 5 bases; unmatched junction bases: 11. CDR3 length: 19 amino acids.

The chain has TRBV5-4 and TRBJ2-2; 8 nucleotides align to TRBD1. CDR1 SGHNT and CDR2 YYREEE come from the germline V gene (reference sequence). The CDR3 totals 15 residues. V lost 0 bases, J lost 6 bases, and 4 bases stayed unmatched. The CDR3 here is CASSLESGGPGELFF. The CDR3, as DNA: TGTGCCAGCAGCTTGGAATCAGGGGGCCCCGGGGAGCTGTTTTTT.

The CDR3 nucleotides are TGCGCCAGCAGCCAAGATTCCAGCGGTAGCTCCTACAATGAGCAGTTCTTC. Its translation: CASSQDSSGSSYNEQFF. The chain employs TRBV4-3 and TRBJ2-1, with D possibly being TRBD2 (5 bases). Germline V gene lookup returns CDR1 LGHNA and CDR2 YSLEER. The CDR3 contains 17 residues. V was cut by 0 bases and J by 0 bases, with 12 bases left in between.

The rearrangement joins TRBV5-1 to TRBJ2-4; a weak D match, TRBD1 (5 bases). The V gene's germline CDR1 is SGHRS and CDR2 YFSETQ. The CDR3 contains 15 residues. With 2 bases removed from V and 2 bases from J, the gap between germline ends came to 11 bases. The CDR3 here is CASSLGQGSKNIQYF. The DNA for the CDR3 is TGCGCCAGCAGCTTAGGGCAGGGCTCCAAAAACATTCAGTACTTC.

This clone was seen only a few times. The chain links TRBV6-5 to TRBJ2-1; D is perhaps TRBD1 (6 bases). CDR3 length: 13 residues. In germline, CDR1 is MNHEY, CDR2 SVGAGI. V gave up 6 bases and J gave up 3 bases, with 9 bases separating them. CDR3 in amino acids: CASRRQDYNEQFF. Written as DNA, the CDR3 is TGTGCCAGCAGGCGACAGGACTACAATGAGCAGTTCTTC.

The chain carries TRBV9 and TRBJ2-1; 10 nucleotides agree with TRBD2. There are 18 residues in the CDR3. Germline CDR1 is SGDLS and CDR2 is YYNGEE. J was trimmed by 7 bases and V by 4 bases; bases with no gene match: 17. In DNA, the CDR3 is TGTGCCAGCAGCCCCTTAGCGGGAGGAGCCAAAGTTAGGAATGAGCAGTTCTTC. It specifies CASSPLAGGAKVRNEQFF.

The chain recombines TRBV5-6 with TRBJ1-6; D gene unclear. The CDR3 spans 14 residues. Germline V gives CDR1 SGHDT, CDR2 YYEEEE. The ends were cut back, 2 bases at V and 8 bases at J, with 11 bases in the middle. The CDR3: CASSLPDSHSPLHF. Here the CDR3 DNA reads TGTGCCAGCAGCTTACCGGACTCCCATTCACCCCTCCACTTT.

The V gene is TRBV19, the J gene TRBJ2-7, with D possibly matching TRBD1 (5 bases). V lost 3 bases and J lost 4, with 10 bases in between. Per germline, CDR1 LNHDA and CDR2 SQIVND (reference sequence). The CDR3 contains 13 residues. The CDR3 DNA is TGTGCCAGTAGTATGTCAGGGATGTACGAGCAGTACTTC. Protein sequence: CASSMSGMYEQYF.

The gene calls are TRBV6-5 and TRBJ1-1, with a possible D match to TRBD1 (6 bases). The CDR3 contains 13 residues. V was cut by 4 bases and J by 10 bases, with 16 bases left in between. The germline V gene has CDR1 MNHEY and CDR2 SVGAGI. The CDR3 nucleotides are TGTGCCAGCAGTTCACCAGCGAGAGGGGGAGCTTTCTTT. Protein: CASSSPARGGAFF.

Worth noting for this clone: The sample holds other DNA sequences that translate to the same CDR3. The rearrangement links TRBV24-1 to TRBJ2-2, with 10 bases identical to TRBD1. Trimming at V came to 2 bases and at J to 4 bases, leaving 3 bases not matched to a gene. Germline CDR1 and CDR2: KGHDR and SFDVKD. CDR3 length: 16 residues. The CDR3 here is CATSDSGTGVTGELFF. CDR3 DNA sequence: TGTGCCACCAGTGATTCCGGGACAGGGGTCACCGGGGAGCTGTTTTTT.

This chain joins TRBV19 and TRBJ2-3, with D uncertain. CDR3 size: 14 residues. Germline V CDR1 and CDR2: LNHDA, SQIVND (reference sequence). Trimming removed 3 bases from V and 1 base from J, with 8 bases in between. The CDR3 coding sequence is TGTGCCAGTAGTATTCCGAGCCGCACAGATACGCAGTATTTT. Translating it yields CASSIPSRTDTQYF.

The rearrangement joins TRBV30 to TRBJ2-3, with 13 bases lining up with TRBD2. The V and J ends lost 2 bases and 5 bases, in that order; junction bases with no gene match: 7. Per germline, CDR1 GTSNPN and CDR2 SVGIG (reference sequence). CDR3 length equals 16 residues. CDR3 sequence reads: CAWSLLAGGPGDTQYF. In nucleotides, the CDR3 is TGTGCCTGGAGTTTACTAGCGGGAGGGCCCGGAGATACGCAGTATTTT.

The rearrangement joins TRBV24-1 to TRBJ2-1, with 9 bases fitting TRBD2. With V trimmed by 3 bases and J by 6 bases, 29 bases remained unmatched. Germline V lookup: CDR1 KGHDR, CDR2 SFDVKD. This CDR3 contains 23 residues. The CDR3 DNA reads TGTGCCACCAGTGATACGCACGGTTCCGGGGGCAGGGTAAAGACTAGCGGCATCAATGAGCAGTTCTTC. This encodes CATSDTHGSGGRVKTSGINEQFF.

The rearrangement uses TRBV2 and TRBJ1-1; D not resolved. Germline V gives CDR1 SNHLY, CDR2 FYNNEI. This CDR3 is built from 12 residues. V lost 6 bases to trimming and J lost 4 bases, with 9 bases between them. DNA for the CDR3: TGTGCCAGCAGGAGGGAGAGCACTGAAGCTTTCTTT. Protein: CASRRESTEAFF. The variable domain in full, with the rest retrieved from reference TRBV2 and TRBJ1-1, is EPEVTQTPSHQVTQMGQEVILRCVPISNHLYFYWYRQILGQKVEFLVSFYNNEISEKSEIFDDQFSVERPDGSNFTLKIRSTKLEDSAMYFCASRRESTEAFFGQGTRLTVV.